The clone carrying this T cell receptor beta chain came up once. Its antigen remains unidentified. MiXCR, run by TCRdb on the 5' RACE reads, gives a single entry per CDR3 protein. Here the sample spans roughly 400,000 distinct CDR3 sequences, 20% to 30% being singletons. This sample was taken from a study of T-cell memory formation after mild COVID-19. Study observations and caveats: For second-wave clones that peaked at day 37, SARS-CoV-2 specificity went unverified.

The origin of this receptor is an adult woman who had mild COVID-19 (a few samples of this study predate the infection). Cell type and time point are not known. Sequencing was carried out using PBMCs or a T cell subset sorted from them (not recorded which).

The chain's CDR3 is CASSQGTGDSYGYTF. In DNA, the CDR3 is TGCGCCAGCAGCCAGGGGACAGGGGACTCCTATGGCTACACCTTC. The J gene is TRBJ1-2, the V gene TRBV4-3; 10 bases are shared with TRBD1. V dropped 3 bases and J dropped 4; count of bases not matched to a gene: 5. Germline V CDR1 and CDR2: LGHNA, YSLEER. The CDR3 totals 15 residues.